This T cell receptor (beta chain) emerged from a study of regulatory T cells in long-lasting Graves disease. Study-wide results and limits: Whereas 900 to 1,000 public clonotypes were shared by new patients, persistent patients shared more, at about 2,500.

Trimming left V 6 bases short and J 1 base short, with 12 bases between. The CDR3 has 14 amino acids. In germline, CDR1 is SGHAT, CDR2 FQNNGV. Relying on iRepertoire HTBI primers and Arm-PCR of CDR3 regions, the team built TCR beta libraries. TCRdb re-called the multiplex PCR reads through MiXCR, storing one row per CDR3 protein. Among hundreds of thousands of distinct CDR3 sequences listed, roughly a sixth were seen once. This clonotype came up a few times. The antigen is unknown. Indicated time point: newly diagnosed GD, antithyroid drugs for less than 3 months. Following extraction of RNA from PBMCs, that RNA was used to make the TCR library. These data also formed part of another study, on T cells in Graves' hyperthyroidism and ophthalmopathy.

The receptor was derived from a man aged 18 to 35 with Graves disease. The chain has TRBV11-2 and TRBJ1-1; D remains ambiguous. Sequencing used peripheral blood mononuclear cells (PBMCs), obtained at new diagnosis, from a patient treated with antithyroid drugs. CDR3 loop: CASRSYTRNTEAFF. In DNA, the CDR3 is TGTGCCAGCAGATCCTATACCAGGAACACTGAAGCTTTCTTT.